This TCR beta chain was obtained from a study of beta chain features in type 1 diabetes. The V and J ends lost 3 bases and 1 base, in that order; junction bases with no gene match: 3. This CDR3 has 14 amino acids. The V gene's germline CDR1 is SGDLS and CDR2 YYNGEE. Investigators reverse transcribed all isolated RNA, so they sequenced expressed TCRB transcripts. Assay used: immunoSEQ multiplex PCR; TCRdb lists only in-frame clones, some missing. The sample lists 350,000 or so clones, 15% to 20% occurring once. The source is a woman aged 18-30 years in good health. Sequenced sample: naive CD4+ T cells from blood. The gene calls are TRBV9 and TRBJ2-7, with 8 nucleotides matching TRBD1. The CDR3 sequence: CASSARQGSYEQYF. In DNA, the CDR3 is TGTGCCAGCAGCGCCAGACAGGGGTCCTACGAGCAGTACTTC.